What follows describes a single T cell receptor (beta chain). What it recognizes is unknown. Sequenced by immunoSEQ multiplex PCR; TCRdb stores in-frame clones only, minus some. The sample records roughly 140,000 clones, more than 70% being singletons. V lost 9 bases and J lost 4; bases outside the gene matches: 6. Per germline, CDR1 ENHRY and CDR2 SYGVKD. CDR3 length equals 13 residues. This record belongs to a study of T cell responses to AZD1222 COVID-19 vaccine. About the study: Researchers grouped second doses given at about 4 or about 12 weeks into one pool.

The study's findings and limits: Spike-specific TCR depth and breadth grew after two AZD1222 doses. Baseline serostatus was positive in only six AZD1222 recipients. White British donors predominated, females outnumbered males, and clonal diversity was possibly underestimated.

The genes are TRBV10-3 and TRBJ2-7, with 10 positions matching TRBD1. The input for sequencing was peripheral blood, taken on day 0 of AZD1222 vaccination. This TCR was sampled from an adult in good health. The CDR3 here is CAIAGTGAYEQYF. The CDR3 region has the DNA TGTGCCATTGCCGGGACAGGGGCATACGAGCAGTACTTC.